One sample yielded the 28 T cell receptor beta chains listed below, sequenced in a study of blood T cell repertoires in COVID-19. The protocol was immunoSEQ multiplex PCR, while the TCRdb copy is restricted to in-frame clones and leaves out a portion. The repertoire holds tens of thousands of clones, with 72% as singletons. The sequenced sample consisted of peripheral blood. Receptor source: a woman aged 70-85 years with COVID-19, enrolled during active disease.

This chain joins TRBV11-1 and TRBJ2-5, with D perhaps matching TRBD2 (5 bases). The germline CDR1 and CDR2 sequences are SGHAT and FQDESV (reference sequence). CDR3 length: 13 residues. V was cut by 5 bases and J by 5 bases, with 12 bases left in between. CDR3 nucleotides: TGTGCCAGCAGCCTTACTAGATGGGAGACCCAGTACTTC. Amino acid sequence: CASSLTRWETQYF.

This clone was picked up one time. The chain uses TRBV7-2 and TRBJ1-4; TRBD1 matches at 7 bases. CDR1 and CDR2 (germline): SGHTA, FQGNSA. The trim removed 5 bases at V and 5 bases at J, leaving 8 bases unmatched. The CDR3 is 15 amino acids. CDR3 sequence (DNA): TGTGCCAGCAGCAAACAGACAGGGCCGAATGAAAAACTGTTTTTT. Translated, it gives CASSKQTGPNEKLFF.

The CDR3 nucleotides are TGTGCTAGTGGTCCTCAAGGGGGCGCGAGCACCGGGGAGCTGTTTTTT. Amino acids: CASGPQGGASTGELFF. V usage is TRBV12-5 and J usage is TRBJ2-2, with TRBD1 matching 7 bases. V lost 5 bases and J lost 4; bases outside the gene matches: 10. Per germline, CDR1 LGHNT and CDR2 FRNRAP. CDR3 length: 16 amino acids.

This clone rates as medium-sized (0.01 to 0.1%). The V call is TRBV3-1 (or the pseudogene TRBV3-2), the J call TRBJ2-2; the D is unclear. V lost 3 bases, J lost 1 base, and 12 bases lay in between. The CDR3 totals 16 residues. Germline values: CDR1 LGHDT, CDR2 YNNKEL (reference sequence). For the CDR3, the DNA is TGTGCCAGCAGCCACGACTTGTGGATGAACACCGGGGAGCTGTTTTTT. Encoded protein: CASSHDLWMNTGELFF.

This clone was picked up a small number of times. CDR3 sequence (DNA): TGTGCCAGTAGTGAAACAGGGGTGAACACTGAAGCTTTCTTT. It translates to CASSETGVNTEAFF. This chain uses TRBV19 with TRBJ1-1; 7 bases align to TRBD1. This CDR3 contains 14 residues. V lost 5 bases, J lost 0 bases, and 3 bases stayed unmatched. From germline, CDR1 is LNHDA and CDR2 SQIVND (reference sequence).

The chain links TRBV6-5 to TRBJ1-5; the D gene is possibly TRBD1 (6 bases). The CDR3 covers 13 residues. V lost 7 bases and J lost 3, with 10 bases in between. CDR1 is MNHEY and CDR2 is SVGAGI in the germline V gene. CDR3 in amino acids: CASKGGVNQPQHF. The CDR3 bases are TGTGCCAGCAAGGGGGGGGTCAATCAGCCCCAGCATTTT.

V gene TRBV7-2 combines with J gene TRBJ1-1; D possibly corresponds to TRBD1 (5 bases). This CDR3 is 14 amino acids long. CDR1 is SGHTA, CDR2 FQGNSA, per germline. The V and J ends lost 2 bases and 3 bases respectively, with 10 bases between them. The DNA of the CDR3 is TGTGCCAGCAGCTTACAGACGGGGGACACTGAAGCTTTCTTT. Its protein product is CASSLQTGDTEAFF.

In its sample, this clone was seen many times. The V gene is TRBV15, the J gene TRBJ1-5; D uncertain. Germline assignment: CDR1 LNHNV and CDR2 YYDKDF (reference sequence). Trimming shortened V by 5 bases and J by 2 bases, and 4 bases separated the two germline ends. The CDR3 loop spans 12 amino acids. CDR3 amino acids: CATSAGNQPQHF. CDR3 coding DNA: TGTGCCACCAGCGCGGGCAATCAGCCCCAGCATTTT.

CDR3 in amino acids: CASSTEQNTEAFF. DNA of the CDR3: TGTGCCAGCAGCACCGAGCAGAACACTGAAGCTTTCTTT. The V gene is TRBV21-1, the J gene TRBJ1-1. TRBV21-1 is given as a pseudogene. This CDR3 is built from 13 residues.

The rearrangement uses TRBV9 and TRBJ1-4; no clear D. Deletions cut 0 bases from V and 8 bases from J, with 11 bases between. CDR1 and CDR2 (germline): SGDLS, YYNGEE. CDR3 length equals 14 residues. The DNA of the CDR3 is TGTGCCAGCAGCGTAGACGGAGCGGGCGAAAAACTGTTTTTT. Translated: CASSVDGAGEKLFF.

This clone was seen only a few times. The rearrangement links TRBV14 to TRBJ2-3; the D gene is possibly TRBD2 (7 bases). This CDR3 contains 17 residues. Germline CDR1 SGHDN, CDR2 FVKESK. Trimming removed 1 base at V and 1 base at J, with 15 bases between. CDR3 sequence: CASSQGNWGGRTDTQYF. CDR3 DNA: TGTGCCAGCAGCCAAGGGAACTGGGGGGGGCGCACAGATACGCAGTATTTT.

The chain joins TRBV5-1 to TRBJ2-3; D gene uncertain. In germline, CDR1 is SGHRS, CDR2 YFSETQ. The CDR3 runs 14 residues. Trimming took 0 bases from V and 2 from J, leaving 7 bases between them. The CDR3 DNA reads TGCGCCAGCAGCTTGGATGGCCCCACAGATACGCAGTATTTT. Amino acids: CASSLDGPTDTQYF.

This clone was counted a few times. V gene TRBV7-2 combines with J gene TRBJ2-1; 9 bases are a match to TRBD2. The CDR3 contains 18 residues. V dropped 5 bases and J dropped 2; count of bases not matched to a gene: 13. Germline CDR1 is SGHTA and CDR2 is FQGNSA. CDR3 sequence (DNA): TGTGCCAGCAGCCCCACGTGGGGGCTAGCGGGAACCTACAATGAGCAGTTCTTC. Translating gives CASSPTWGLAGTYNEQFF.

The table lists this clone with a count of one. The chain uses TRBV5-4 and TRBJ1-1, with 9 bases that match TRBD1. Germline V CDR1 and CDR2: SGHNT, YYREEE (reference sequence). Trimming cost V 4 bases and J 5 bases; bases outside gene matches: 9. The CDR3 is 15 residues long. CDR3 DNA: TGTGCCAGCAGCACCCCCGGGACAGGGAGGACTGAAGCTTTCTTT. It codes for CASSTPGTGRTEAFF.

The CDR3 sequence: CASSLGASFQHF. In DNA, the CDR3 is TGTGCCAGCAGCCTAGGGGCGAGCTTTCAGCATTTT. This rearrangement joins TRBV12-3 or TRBV12-4 to TRBJ1-5, with D tentatively TRBD1 (5 bases). The CDR3 has 12 residues. Trimming stripped 6 bases from V and 13 bases from J, with 16 bases between.

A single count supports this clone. The chain's CDR3 is CASSLIQGAAGANVLTF. Here the CDR3 DNA reads TGTGCCAGCAGCTTGATACAGGGGGCAGCTGGGGCCAACGTCCTGACTTTC. The chain carries TRBV5-8 and TRBJ2-6; 9 nucleotides agree with TRBD1. This CDR3 region has 17 residues. CDR1 SGHTS and CDR2 YDEGEE come from the germline V gene. The trim removed 1 base at V and 2 bases at J, leaving 4 bases unmatched.

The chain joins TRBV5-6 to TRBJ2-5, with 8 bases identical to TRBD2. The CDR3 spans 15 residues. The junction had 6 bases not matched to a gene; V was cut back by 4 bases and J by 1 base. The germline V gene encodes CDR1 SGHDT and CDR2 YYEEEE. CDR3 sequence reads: CASSPGTRLQETQYF. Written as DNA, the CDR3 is TGTGCCAGCAGCCCCGGGACTAGACTCCAAGAGACCCAGTACTTC.

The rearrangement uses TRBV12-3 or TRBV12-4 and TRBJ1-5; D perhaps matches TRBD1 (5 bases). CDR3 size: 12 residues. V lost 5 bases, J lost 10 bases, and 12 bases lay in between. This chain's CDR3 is CASSLTGQPQHF. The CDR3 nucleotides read TGTGCCAGCAGTCTTACAGGTCAACCCCAGCATTTT.

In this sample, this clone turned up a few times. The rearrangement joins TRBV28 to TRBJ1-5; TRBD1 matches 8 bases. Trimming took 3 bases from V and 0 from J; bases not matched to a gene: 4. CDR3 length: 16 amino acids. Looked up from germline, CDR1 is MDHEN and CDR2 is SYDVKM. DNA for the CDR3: TGTGCCAGCAGTTTTGGACAGGGTGGTAGCAATCAGCCCCAGCATTTT. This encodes CASSFGQGGSNQPQHF.

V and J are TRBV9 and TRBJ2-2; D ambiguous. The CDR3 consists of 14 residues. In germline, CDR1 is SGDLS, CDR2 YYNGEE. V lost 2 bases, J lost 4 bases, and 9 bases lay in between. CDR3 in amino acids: CASSVSQITGELFF. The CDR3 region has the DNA TGTGCCAGCAGCGTTTCCCAGATCACCGGGGAGCTGTTTTTT.

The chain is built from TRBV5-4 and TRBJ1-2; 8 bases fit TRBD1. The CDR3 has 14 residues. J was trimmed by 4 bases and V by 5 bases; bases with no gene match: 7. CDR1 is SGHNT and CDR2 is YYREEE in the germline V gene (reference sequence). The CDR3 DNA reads TGTGCCAGCAGACCGGACAGGGCCCTCTATGGCTACACCTTC. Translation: CASRPDRALYGYTF.

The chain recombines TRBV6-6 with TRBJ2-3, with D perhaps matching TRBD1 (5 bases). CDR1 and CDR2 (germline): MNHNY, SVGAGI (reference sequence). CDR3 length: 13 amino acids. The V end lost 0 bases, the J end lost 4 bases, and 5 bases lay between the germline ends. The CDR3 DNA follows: TGTGCCAGCAGTTACTCGACAGCAGATACGCAGTATTTT. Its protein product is CASSYSTADTQYF.

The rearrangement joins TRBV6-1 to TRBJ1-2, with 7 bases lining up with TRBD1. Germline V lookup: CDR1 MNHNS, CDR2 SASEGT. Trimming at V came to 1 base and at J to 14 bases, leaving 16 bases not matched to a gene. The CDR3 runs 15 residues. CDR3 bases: TGTGCCAGCAGTGAAGTAGGACAGGCCCTTGGGATTTTGACCTTC. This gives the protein CASSEVGQALGILTF.

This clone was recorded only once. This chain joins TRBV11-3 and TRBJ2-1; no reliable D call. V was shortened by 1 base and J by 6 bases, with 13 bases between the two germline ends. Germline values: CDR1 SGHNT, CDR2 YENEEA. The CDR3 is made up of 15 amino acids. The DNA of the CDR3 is TGTGCCAGCAGCTTAGCTTCGCTTTCGAGCAATGAGCAGTTCTTC. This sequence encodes CASSLASLSSNEQFF.

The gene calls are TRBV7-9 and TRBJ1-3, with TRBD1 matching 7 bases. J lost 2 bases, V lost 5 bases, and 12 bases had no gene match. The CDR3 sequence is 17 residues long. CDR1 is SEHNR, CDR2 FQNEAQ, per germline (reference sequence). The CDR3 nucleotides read TGTGCCAGCAGCCCACCTTCGACAGGGCGTCCTGGAAACACCATATATTTT. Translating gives CASSPPSTGRPGNTIYF. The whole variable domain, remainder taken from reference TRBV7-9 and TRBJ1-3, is DTGVSQNPRHKITKRGQNVTFRCDPISEHNRLYWYRQTLGQGPEFLTYFQNEAQLEKSRLLSDRFSAERPKGSFSTLEIQRTEQGDSAMYLCASSPPSTGRPGNTIYFGEGSWLTVV.

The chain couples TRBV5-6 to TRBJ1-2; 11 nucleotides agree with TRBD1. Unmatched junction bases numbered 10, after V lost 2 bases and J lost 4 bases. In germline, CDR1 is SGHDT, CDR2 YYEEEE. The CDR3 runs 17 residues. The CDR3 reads CASSLIGTGGLLYGYTF. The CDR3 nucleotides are TGTGCCAGCAGCTTAATCGGGACAGGGGGGTTGCTCTATGGCTACACCTTC.

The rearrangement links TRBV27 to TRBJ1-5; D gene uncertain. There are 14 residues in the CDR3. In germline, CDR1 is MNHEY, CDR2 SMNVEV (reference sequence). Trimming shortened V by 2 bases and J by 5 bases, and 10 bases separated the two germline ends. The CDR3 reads CASSLGGEDQPQHF. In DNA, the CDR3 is TGTGCCAGCAGTTTAGGCGGGGAGGATCAGCCCCAGCATTTT.

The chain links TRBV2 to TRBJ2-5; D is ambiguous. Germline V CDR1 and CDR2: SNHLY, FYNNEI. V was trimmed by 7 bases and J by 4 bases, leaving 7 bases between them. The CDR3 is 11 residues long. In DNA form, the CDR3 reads TGTGCCAGCACTGGCTCAGAGACCCAGTACTTC. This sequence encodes CASTGSETQYF.